This record looks at one T cell receptor beta chain sequence and its context. The antigen is not known. TCRdb keeps only in-frame clones here, not all; method: immunoSEQ multiplex PCR. The sample lists about 48,000 clones, 88% seen once, with roughly 50% in the top ten. This sample is part of a study of OX40 agonist ivuxolimab in advanced cancers. For the study at large: The study gave patients intravenous ivuxolimab at 0.01 to 10 mg/kg every 2 weeks. The study reported partial responses in three patients: one hepatocellular carcinoma, two cutaneous melanoma.

Patients with a history of autoimmune disease or on systemic immunosuppression were excluded. Study findings and constraints: Partial responders at 0.1-3.0 mg/kg had among the lowest clonal expansion.

V lost 6 bases to trimming and J lost 0 bases, with 15 bases between them. Germline assignment: CDR1 SGHTA and CDR2 FQGNSA. This CDR3 comprises 15 residues. The origin of this receptor is an adult with an advanced solid tumor such as melanoma, head and neck, liver or kidney cancer. Sample: CD4+ or CD8+ T cells sorted from blood, taken in a trial of the OX40 agonist ivuxolimab. The J gene is TRBJ2-7, the V gene TRBV7-2; D possibly corresponds to TRBD1 (5 bases). CDR3 nucleotide sequence: TGTGCCAGCAGTCTAGAGCCCGACAGCTCCTACGAGCAGTACTTC. Translating gives CASSLEPDSSYEQYF.